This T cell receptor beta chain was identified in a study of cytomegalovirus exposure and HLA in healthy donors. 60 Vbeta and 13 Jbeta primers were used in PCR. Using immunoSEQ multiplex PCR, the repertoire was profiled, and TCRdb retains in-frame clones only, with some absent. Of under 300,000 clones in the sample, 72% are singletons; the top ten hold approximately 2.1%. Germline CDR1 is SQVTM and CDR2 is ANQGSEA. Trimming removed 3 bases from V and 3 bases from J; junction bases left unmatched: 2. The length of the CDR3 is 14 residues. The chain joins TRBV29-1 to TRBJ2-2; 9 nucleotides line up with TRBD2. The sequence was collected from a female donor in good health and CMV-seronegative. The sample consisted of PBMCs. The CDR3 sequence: CSVDSGSDTGELFF. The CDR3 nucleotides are TGCAGCGTTGATAGCGGGAGCGACACCGGGGAGCTGTTTTTT.